This TCR beta chain is from a study of cytomegalovirus exposure and HLA in healthy donors. Study results and limitations: The majority of CMV-associated TCR beta chains were reported as apparently HLA-restricted in a later analysis. An analysis was carried out later, and it reportedly showed fewer N-insertions in an Asian-associated ancestry cluster than the approximately 700-donor mean.

PCR primers comprised 60 Vbeta and 13 Jbeta primers. Method: immunoSEQ multiplex PCR; TCRdb's copy keeps in-frame clones and lacks some. The sample holds just under 80,000 clones. Concerning this clone: The antigen is unknown.

This CDR3 is built from 17 residues. V was clipped by 2 bases and J by 8 bases; unmatched bases: 12. Germline V lookup: CDR1 SGHRS, CDR2 YFSETQ. The sequence derives from a man aged 18 to 30 in good health and CMV-seropositive. The sample taken for sequencing was PBMCs. The rearrangement joins TRBV5-1 to TRBJ1-4; 10 nucleotides agree with TRBD1. The CDR3 DNA reads as TGCGCCAGCAGCTTCGGGGACAGGGGAGGTTTCGACGAAAAACTGTTTTTT. Protein product: CASSFGDRGGFDEKLFF.